A selection of T cell receptor beta chains follows, all from one sample in a study of cytomegalovirus exposure and HLA in healthy donors. Method: immunoSEQ multiplex PCR; TCRdb's copy keeps in-frame clones and lacks some. The top ten hold under 0.9% of the sample, which has 150,000 to 200,000 clones, around 80% seen once. Sequences were obtained from PBMCs. These receptors all stem from a middle-aged woman in good health and CMV-seronegative. CDR3s leave out the opening cysteine and the closing phenylalanine or tryptophan. Fields, in order: V gene, clone size, CDR3 protein. Only some rows state a clone size, as once, few, many or a class for expanded clones.

>TRBV28|few
ASGRTGLHEAF
>TRBV4-1|NA
ASSSERAEGVKAF
>TRBV9|NA
ASSVGQLGANEKLF
>TRBV7-8|NA
ASSLSALESNQPQH
>TRBV27|NA
ASSLRAGGPYEQY
>TRBV7-2|NA
ASSRVYGYT
>TRBV4-1|NA
ASSQVPSPGPRGQPQH
>TRBV10-3|NA
AISAGRGNTEAF
>TRBV6-5|NA
ASSYSTFGYEQY
>TRBV28|NA
ASTETGTSVEQY
>TRBV15|NA
ATSRVRGVLDTQY
>TRBV14|NA
ASSSVAFGTEAF
>TRBV28|NA
ASGSPGTGTQGTQY
>TRBV7-6|NA
ASSPGGVRGYSEQY
>TRBV6-1|NA
ASSVYRGGTEAF
>TRBV7-9|NA
ASSPGTSGSLYNEQF
>TRBV18|NA
ASSPLAQNIQY
>TRBV30|NA
AWSGRLARLGELF
>TRBV18|NA
ASSSGLAGPYEQY
>TRBV2|NA
ASSDPAGPSYEQY
>TRBV13|NA
ASSLAGLAGFNEQF
>TRBV7-7|NA
ASSPLKVGRVSYEQY
>TRBV27|once
ASSNLLAGGIYEQY
>TRBV5-1|NA
ASSITSGDYYEQY
>TRBV11-3|NA
ASSFAWDRVSGEQF
>TRBV9|NA
ASSVEEGNTEAF
>TRBV27|NA
ASSLRGLTDTQY
>TRBV4-2|few
ASSQEDYSGNTIY
>TRBV4-3|NA
ASSQGAGSINEQF
>TRBV7-9|NA
ASSLDGAWEQY
>TRBV29-1|NA
SVGKDSLNTGELF
>TRBV4-3|once
ASSQASYQETQY
>TRBV7-2|NA
ASSATTGRGQPQH
>TRBV10-3|once
AISESAWGGDTQY
>TRBV5-1|NA
ASSLLAGLADTQY
>TRBV6-1|once
ASSEPGSSNYGYT
>TRBV5-7|NA
ASISPVGQGANEQF
>TRBV28|NA
ASTAEATYNEQF
>TRBV9|NA
ASSPRDNEQF
>TRBV7-2|NA
ASTRAPEFMNTEAF
>TRBV7-9|NA
ASSWGGSEKLF
>TRBV5-6|NA
ASSLFNSNQETQY
>TRBV2|NA
ASSQEGSGANVLT
>TRBV28|NA
ASTPLPTTFNEQF
>TRBV13|NA
ASSWGRLISGNTIY
>TRBV29-1|NA
SVEDHGGMNTEAF
>TRBV6-5|NA
ASSYSGTGTNYGYT
>TRBV6-5|few
ASKVNGRVGEKLF
>TRBV5-1|NA
ASSLDRGSGANVLT
>TRBV7-2|NA
ASSLVRGWDEQY
>TRBV19|NA
ASSMEGLVSPLH
>TRBV7-9|NA
ASSNSRSGGETQY
>TRBV18|NA
ASSLRQGTYNEQF
>TRBV25-1|few
ASSETFYEQY
>TRBV18|NA
ASSEGQPSSGNTIY